This T cell receptor (beta chain) was identified during a study of OX40 agonist ivuxolimab in advanced cancers. Study-wide context: The study gave patients intravenous ivuxolimab at 0.01 to 10 mg/kg every 2 weeks. Recorded diagnoses for dose-escalation patients were hepatocellular carcinoma, melanoma, renal cell or head and neck cancer.

The method was immunoSEQ multiplex PCR; TCRdb's version includes in-frame clones alone and lacks a portion of them. The sample yields approximately 35,000 clones, about 84% seen once. To note about this clone: Its antigen is unidentified.

Study results and caveats: Averaging showed that CD8+ T cells had more expanded clones than CD4+ did. Patients who responded partially at 0.1-3.0 mg/kg showed clonal expansion ranking among the lowest.

The germline V gene encodes CDR1 LGHNA and CDR2 YSLEER. This CDR3 has 16 residues. Trimming took 2 bases from V and 1 from J, leaving 12 bases between them. The chain links TRBV4-3 to TRBJ2-4; weak D call: TRBD1 (5 bases). The sequencing used CD4+ or CD8+ T cells sorted from blood, collected in a trial of the OX40 agonist ivuxolimab. The TCR was taken from an adult with an advanced solid tumor such as melanoma, head and neck, liver or kidney cancer. The CDR3 nucleotides read TGCGCCAGCAGCCAAATGGGGCTCGGGGCCAAAAACATTCAGTACTTC. It yields the protein CASSQMGLGAKNIQYF.